This paragraph covers one T cell receptor (beta chain) sequence. Profiled with immunoSEQ multiplex PCR; TCRdb holds only in-frame clones, not every one. The profile shows 2 million to 2.5 million clones, under 95% of them singletons. The sample originates from a study of shared clonotypes between healthy human individuals. Every one of the donors was a Caucasian adult that lived in Nashville, Tennessee. V was trimmed by 6 bases and J by 3 bases, leaving 12 bases between them. The CDR3 totals 13 residues. The germline CDR1 and CDR2 sequences are MDHEN and SYDVKM. Source material: naive CD4+ T cells from PBMCs. Described subset: CD45RA+ positively selected. The rearrangement uses TRBV28 and TRBJ2-7; D perhaps matches TRBD1 (5 bases). This clonotype was obtained from a man aged 18 to 30 in good health. Some clones in this sample may be carry-over from other donors' samples. As DNA, the CDR3 is TGTGCCAGCAGCCGACAGAATAACTACGAGCAGTACTTC. This codes for CASSRQNNYEQYF.